The 15 T cell receptor beta chains below come from one sample, sequenced in a study of shared clonotypes between healthy human individuals. Method: immunoSEQ multiplex PCR; TCRdb's copy keeps in-frame clones and lacks some. The table includes about 600,000 clones, around 80% detected once. The sample comprised PBMCs. These receptors originate from a woman aged 40 to 55 in good health. Some clones in this sample may be carry-over from other donors' samples.

This clone appeared a few times. The chain has TRBV5-1 and TRBJ2-7; the D is unclear. V lost 5 bases and J 1 base, leaving 7 bases between the germline ends. The CDR3 spans 12 residues. Germline V gene sequence: CDR1 SGHRS, CDR2 YFSETQ. In DNA, the CDR3 is TGCGCCAGCAGGAAGGGATCCTACGAGCAGTACTTC. Translation gives CASRKGSYEQYF.

The V call is TRBV6-5, the J call TRBJ2-2; 11 bases line up with TRBD2. The CDR3 consists of 15 residues. Germline trimming cut 7 bases from V and 5 bases from J; bases unmatched to any gene: 6. The germline gives CDR1 MNHEY, CDR2 SVGAGI. The CDR3 DNA follows: TGTGCCAGCAATCTAGCGGGAGGTATGACCGGGGAGCTGTTTTTT. Its protein product is CASNLAGGMTGELFF.

The table lists this clone with a few counts. The rearrangement uses TRBV7-9 and TRBJ2-4; 7 bases align to TRBD1. The V gene end was trimmed by 2 bases and the J gene end by 5 bases; junction bases not matched to a gene: 6. This CDR3 is built from 15 residues. Germline V gives CDR1 SEHNR, CDR2 FQNEAQ (reference sequence). The CDR3 DNA reads as TGTGCCAGCAGCTTAAGGGGACAGCCCCAAAACATTCAGTACTTC. It codes for CASSLRGQPQNIQYF.

The V and J genes are TRBV7-3 and TRBJ2-6, with D possibly being TRBD1 (5 bases). V was pared by 5 bases and J by 4 bases, with 15 bases between. The CDR3 is made up of 16 amino acids. Germline V gene lookup returns CDR1 SGHTA and CDR2 FQGTGA. The CDR3 reads CASSPGQGAGANVLTF. CDR3 sequence (DNA): TGTGCCAGCAGCCCCGGGCAGGGTGCGGGGGCCAACGTCCTGACTTTC. The full variable domain, in which reference TRBV7-3 and TRBJ2-6 provide the parts outside the CDR3, is GAGVSQTPSNKVTEKGKYVELRCDPISGHTALYWYRQSLGQGPEFLIYFQGTGAADDSGLPNDRFFAVRPEGSVSTLKIQRTERGDSAVYLCASSPGQGAGANVLTFGAGSRLTVL.

This clone has a single count. This chain links TRBV5-1 with TRBJ2-2, with unresolved D. This CDR3 has 13 residues. V gave up 4 bases and J gave up 6 bases, with 10 bases separating them. The germline V gene has CDR1 SGHRS and CDR2 YFSETQ. The CDR3 nucleotides read TGCGCCAGCAGCCAAGACTCCTCCGGGGAGCTGTTTTTT. Its translation is CASSQDSSGELFF. Together with reference TRBV5-1 and TRBJ2-2, the CDR3 gives the full variable domain: KAGVTQTPRYLIKTRGQQVTLSCSPISGHRSVSWYQQTPGQGLQFLFEYFSETQRNKGNFPGRFSGRQFSNSRSEMNVSTLELGDSALYLCASSQDSSGELFFGEGSRLTVL.

The V call is TRBV14, the J call TRBJ1-1; 11 bases line up with TRBD1. Losses at the gene ends were 5 bases for V and 5 bases for J; bases not matched to a gene: 1. The CDR3 sequence is 13 residues long. CDR1 is SGHDN, CDR2 FVKESK, per germline. CDR3 in DNA: TGTGCCAGCAGCGGGACAGGGGGAACTGAAGCTTTCTTT. This translates into CASSGTGGTEAFF.

The V gene is TRBV18, the J gene TRBJ2-5, with 8 bases lining up with TRBD1. V trimming: 5 bases; J trimming: 0 bases; junction bases outside the gene matches: 5. Looked up from germline, CDR1 is KGHSH and CDR2 is LQKENI. CDR3 size: 15 residues. This chain's CDR3 is CASSSNRGNQETQYF. The DNA for the CDR3 is TGTGCCAGCTCAAGCAACAGGGGGAACCAAGAGACCCAGTACTTC.

The table lists this clone with a count of one. The chain combines TRBV7-3 with TRBJ2-1, with D perhaps given as TRBD1 or TRBD2 (5 bases each). This CDR3 has 15 residues. With 5 bases removed from V and 0 bases from J, the gap between germline ends came to 11 bases. Germline lookup yields CDR1 SGHTA and CDR2 FQGTGA. This CDR3 is CASSTSGSSYNEQFF. As DNA, the CDR3 is TGTGCCAGCAGCACCTCAGGGAGCTCCTACAATGAGCAGTTCTTC.

The chain is built from TRBV28 and TRBJ2-5; D gene uncertain. Germline V gives CDR1 MDHEN, CDR2 SYDVKM. This CDR3 is 12 amino acids long. V gave up 6 bases and J gave up 5 bases, with 10 bases separating them. CDR3 amino acids: CASRTLLETQYF. CDR3 nucleotide sequence: TGTGCCAGCAGAACCCTTTTGGAGACCCAGTACTTC.

V gene TRBV5-1 combines with J gene TRBJ1-2, with 7 positions matching TRBD1. CDR3 length: 14 residues. Germline assignment: CDR1 SGHRS and CDR2 YFSETQ. J gave up 4 bases and V 3 bases, and 6 bases lay outside the gene matches. CDR3: CASSYQGEGYGYTF. The CDR3 coding sequence is TGCGCCAGCAGCTACCAGGGGGAGGGCTATGGCTACACCTTC.

The genes are TRBV10-3 and TRBJ1-5; TRBD1 matches 7 bases. Germline V gene data show CDR1 as ENHRY and CDR2 as SYGVKD. V was pared by 0 bases and J by 0 bases, with 14 bases of the junction left unmatched. CDR3 length equals 20 residues. CDR3 protein: CAISESIFLTGQRSNQPQHF. As DNA, the CDR3 is TGTGCCATCAGTGAGTCGATTTTTCTGACGGGACAGCGTAGCAATCAGCCCCAGCATTTT.

This chain connects TRBV7-2 to TRBJ2-5; D not certain. This CDR3 is 14 amino acids long. Deletions cut 0 bases from V and 7 bases from J, with 12 bases between. Germline CDR1 reads SGHTA; CDR2 reads FQGNSA. CDR3 DNA: TGTGCCAGCAGCTTAGCGGTGGAGCTCGCGACCCAGTACTTC. As protein: CASSLAVELATQYF.

V and J are TRBV27 and TRBJ2-1; no reliable D call. Germline V CDR1 and CDR2: MNHEY, SMNVEV (reference sequence). This CDR3 region has 13 residues. Trimming pared 2 bases from V and 5 bases from J, leaving 7 bases between. CDR3 nucleotides: TGTGCCAGCAGTTTAGGGCCAAACAATGAGCAGTTCTTC. This gives the protein CASSLGPNNEQFF.

The chain is built from TRBV7-9 and TRBJ1-4, with 8 bases identical to TRBD1. The CDR3 is 14 amino acids. V lost 5 bases and J lost 5; bases outside the gene matches: 4. The V gene's germline CDR1 is SEHNR and CDR2 FQNEAQ (reference sequence). CDR3 loop: CASSRTGKNEKLFF. The DNA for the CDR3 is TGTGCCAGCAGCCGGACAGGGAAAAATGAAAAACTGTTTTTT.

As to this clone: The junction departs from the called germline gene at one end, perhaps through a read error. The rearrangement joins TRBV28 to TRBJ2-4; 9 bases are shared with TRBD1. This CDR3 comprises 12 residues. The germline V gene has CDR1 MDHEN and CDR2 SYDVKM. The CDR3 bases are TGTGCCAGCAGCGGCGGTCCGGGACAGGGAGACTTC. It codes for CASSGGPGQGDF.